The source of this TCR beta chain is a study of identical twins (dated by TCRdb to the mid-2010s). Regarding the research as a whole: To test whether fetal clonotypes persist, this study deep-sequenced TCR alpha and beta repertoires from monozygotic twins, from unrelated adults of various ages, and from cord blood. To rule out contamination, replicate twin experiments were performed at different times with different library preparation protocols. Broader findings and caveats from the paper: In beta out-of-frame sequences, excess twin sharing was weaker, because having fewer shared sequences lowered the signal-to-noise ratio. In monozygotic twins, recombination models systematically underestimated out-of-frame TCR alpha sharing, but the models matched the sharing seen between unrelated individuals. Zero-insertion analyses could be partly confounded by invariant T cells such as MAIT and iNKT, although diverse VJ usage argued against such confounding for most clonotypes. Conclusions relied on cross-sectional statistical analysis, since the same donors could not be followed over many years. Out-of-frame TCR alpha sequences shared between twins showed an excess of low generation-probability sequences compared with coincidental sharing between unrelated individuals. Fewer insertions were carried by abundant cord blood beta clonotypes; a weaker similar trend was observed in young adult naive repertoires, while no such trend was observed in memory repertoires.

The library was obtained by 5' RACE. Sequencing took place on an Illumina HiSeq 2000. Template switching added a universal primer binding site, and the final cDNA carried a unique molecular identifier that allowed TCR cDNA molecules to be counted accurately. Specific primers in the conserved constant-segment region were used to synthesize first-strand cDNA for the TCR alpha and beta chains. To control for contamination, every cDNA library carried two barcodes: a SMART-Mk sample barcode plus Illumina barcodes. Two successive PCR steps introduced TruSeq adapter sequences along with Illumina sample barcodes. The Illumina HiSeq platform was used with custom primers to sequence TCR alpha and beta cDNA libraries. As for how the authors treated the data: Raw reads were processed with MiGEC to extract unique molecular identifiers, and MiXCR was used to determine CDR3 positions. Recombination models were inferred per individual with the repgenHMM and IGoR tools using an EM algorithm. The tcR package in R was used for shared clonotype analysis, with sharing normalized by the product of cloneset sizes. To study raw recombination without the effects of thymic and clonal selection, out-of-frame nonproductive sequences were analyzed. TCRdb redid the processing of the public reads, applying fastp at Q25 and MiXCR, and retained in-frame beta chains. Under each unique CDR3 protein, matching rows form one entry showing the most common genes and DNA. The V and J calls shown here were made by TCRdb, not taken from the authors' results. The sample includes about 720,000 distinct CDR3 sequences, with approximately 18% observed a single time. The top ten constitute about an eighth of the sample.

To note about this clonotype: Its antigen target is currently unknown. No base quality information exists; no much larger clone differs at one position.

Every donor was a healthy Caucasian. Three pairs of female monozygotic twins, all aged about 18 to 30 years, made up the twin cohort. RNA for TCR libraries was isolated from peripheral blood mononuclear cells. There are 14 amino acids in the CDR3, from cysteine to phenylalanine inclusive. CDR3 DNA only is kept here, 42 bases in frame from base 1. The germline V gene encodes CDR1 SGHKS and CDR2 YYEKEE (reference sequence). V is pared back by 5 bases and J by 6 bases, with 16 bases lying between the germline termini. These sequences were also reported in another study, on T cells expressing NK-cell markers. As that second study puts it: TCR beta-chain repertoires were profiled in sorted CD3+CD56+NKG2C+, CD3+CD56+NKG2C- and CD3+CD56-NKG2C+ T-cell subsets from seven or eight donors. Seven of the eight sequenced donors were HCMV-seropositive and one was HCMV-seronegative. In several experiments an anti-gammadeltaTCR antibody was added to restrict sorting to alphabetaTCR-expressing T cells. In 5 to 7 donors, the dominant CD3+CD56+NKG2C+ clonotypes ranked among the top 10 CD8+ clonotypes, making up roughly 1.0-7.0% of CD8+ T cells. Those dominant clonotypes were again the most abundant among CD3+CD56-NKG2C+ cells in several donors, at about 25-60.1%. It remained unclear whether the expanded NKG2C-expressing T cell clones were specific for HCMV antigens. Randomly selected healthy volunteers, three men and five women, were used as the eight sequenced donors. A commercial ELISA kit detecting HCMV-specific IgG in serum was used to determine HCMV serostatus. For over five donors, bulk peripheral blood T-cell repertoires were also sequenced from unsorted PBMC. MIGEC was used to demultiplex reads and group the reads by UMI, and MiTCR was used to assemble and quantify clonotypes. Only TCR cDNA sequences supported by at least two reads were kept to exclude erroneous sequences. The tcR package was used for downstream repertoire analysis, with clonotypes matched between fractions based on CDR3 nucleotide sequence plus V segment. VDJmatch was used to annotate antigen specificity against VDJdb, with one amino acid substitution in CDR3 allowed.

Recombination linked TRBV5-5 to TRBJ2-3; TRBD1 is a possible D gene, resting on 6 matching bases. This receptor was obtained from a woman under 30 in good health. Specimen: PBMCs. The nucleotide sequence is TGTGCCAGCAGTCCGGGACACGGCTTTGATACGCAGTATTTT. Translation gives CASSPGHGFDTQYF.